Below are 13 T cell receptor beta chains sequenced from a single sample in a study of monozygotic twins with inflammatory bowel disease. TCRdb re-called the 5' RACE reads and gives one entry per CDR3 protein, without DNA. Listed are some 440,000 distinct CDR3 sequences; approximately 2.4% falls within the top ten. The sample taken for sequencing was blood. The receptor set was obtained from a human donor with ulcerative colitis or Crohn's disease, or a healthy co-twin of an affected twin (not recorded which).

The chain combines TRBV5-1 with TRBJ1-1. This CDR3 has 13 amino acids. Looked up from germline, CDR1 is SGHRS and CDR2 is YFSETQ. CDR3 loop: CASSLVSNTEAFF.

J is TRBJ2-3 and V is TRBV20-1; the D call from TCRdb, TRBD2, cannot be confirmed without DNA. The CDR3 is 14 residues long. In germline, CDR1 is DFQATT, CDR2 SNEGSKA (reference sequence). CDR3 sequence reads: CSVKRAGGTDTQYF.

This chain joins TRBV19 and TRBJ1-1; TCRdb selects TRBD1, and the lack of DNA leaves this call unchecked. The CDR3 runs to 14 residues. Germline V gene lookup returns CDR1 LNHDA and CDR2 SQIVND (reference sequence). The CDR3 region is CASHRGAENTEAFF.

This sequence joins TRBV12-3 or TRBV12-4 and TRBJ2-5; TCRdb's assignment of TRBD2 cannot be checked, as there is no DNA. The CDR3 covers 16 residues. CDR3 sequence: CASRPTSGGEKETQYF.

The rearrangement uses TRBV10-3 and TRBJ1-2; TCRdb calls TRBD1, which cannot be checked without DNA. Germline lookup yields CDR1 ENHRY and CDR2 SYGVKD. The CDR3 loop spans 13 amino acids. CDR3 sequence reads: CATSQDRNYGYTF.

V usage is TRBV7-8 and J usage is TRBJ1-2; as DNA is missing, the TRBD1 call by TCRdb cannot be tested. The length of the CDR3 is 17 residues. Germline-derived CDR1 and CDR2 are SGHVS and FQNEAQ. The CDR3 loop reads CASMLEPSGDKGYGYTF. Based on the CDR3 plus reference TRBV7-8 and TRBJ1-2, the full variable domain is GAGVSQSPRYKVAKRGQDVALRCDPISGHVSLFWYQQALGQGPEFLTYFQNEAQLDKSGLPSDRFFAERPEGSVSTLKIQRTQQEDSAVYLCASMLEPSGDKGYGYTFGSGTRLTVV.

CDR3 loop: CSASPGVGEAFF. The chain links TRBV20-1 to TRBJ1-1; TCRdb lists TRBD1, though no DNA is available to test this call. Per the germline V gene, CDR1 is DFQATT and CDR2 is SNEGSKA (reference sequence). The CDR3 has 12 residues.

This CDR3 is CASSTTTAQSYEQYF. V is TRBV5-1 and J is TRBJ2-7; TCRdb's assignment of TRBD1 cannot be checked, as there is no DNA. The germline V gene encodes CDR1 SGHRS and CDR2 YFSETQ. The CDR3 is made up of 15 amino acids.

The chain combines TRBV7-8 with TRBJ2-5; TCRdb picks TRBD2, but there is no DNA to check that call. Germline V lookup: CDR1 SGHVS, CDR2 FQNEAQ. The CDR3 is made up of 17 amino acids. CDR3 residues: CASSPNLGGGAGETQYF. The full variable domain, rest sourced from reference TRBV7-8 and TRBJ2-5, is GAGVSQSPRYKVAKRGQDVALRCDPISGHVSLFWYQQALGQGPEFLTYFQNEAQLDKSGLPSDRFFAERPEGSVSTLKIQRTQQEDSAVYLCASSPNLGGGAGETQYFGPGTRLLVL.

V is TRBV30 and J is TRBJ1-1; no DNA is available, so the TRBD1 call from TCRdb remains unchecked. Germline V gives CDR1 GTSNPN, CDR2 SVGIG (reference sequence). The CDR3 contains 15 residues. The CDR3 sequence is CAWSVHQGREPEAFF.

The chain combines TRBV7-3 with TRBJ2-1. CDR3 length: 17 amino acids. CDR1 is SGHTA, CDR2 FQGTGA, per germline. The CDR3 spells CASSVAGLAMPYNEQFF. Together with reference TRBV7-3 and TRBJ2-1, the CDR3 gives the full variable domain: GAGVSQTPSNKVTEKGKYVELRCDPISGHTALYWYRQSLGQGPEFLIYFQGTGAADDSGLPNDRFFAVRPEGSVSTLKIQRTERGDSAVYLCASSVAGLAMPYNEQFFGPGTRLTVL.

This chain joins TRBV6-2 or TRBV6-3 and TRBJ2-5; no DNA is available, so the TRBD2 call from TCRdb remains unchecked. CDR3 length equals 17 residues. The germline V gene has CDR1 MNHEY and CDR2 SVGEGT. The CDR3 region is CASSPGLAGGSGETQYF.

This chain joins TRBV28 and TRBJ2-7; TCRdb proposes TRBD2, but this gene call is untestable without DNA. Germline V gene sequence: CDR1 MDHEN, CDR2 SYDVKM. This CDR3 is built from 15 residues. CDR3 amino acids: CASSPVGGRAREQYF.